The 19 T cell receptor beta chains below were found in one sample sequenced in a study of radiotherapy plus CTLA-4 blockade in lung cancer. Only in-frame clones appear in the TCRdb table, and some are missing; sequencing was by immunoSEQ multiplex PCR. Of roughly 100,000 clones listed, around 83% are singletons. Sequencing was performed on peripheral blood, taken from a patient treated with radiotherapy plus ipilimumab. The receptor source for this set is a human donor with non-small cell lung cancer who had a partial response to radiotherapy plus ipilimumab.

This clone occurred once. The CDR3, as DNA: TGTGCCAGCAGCCAGGGACTAGCGGGATTGGTCAATGAGCAGTTCTTC. This translates into CASSQGLAGLVNEQFF. The chain couples TRBV5-4 to TRBJ2-1, with TRBD2 identical over 13 bases. Looked up from germline, CDR1 is SGHNT and CDR2 is YYREEE (reference sequence). Trimming at V came to 4 bases and at J to 6 bases, leaving 7 bases not matched to a gene. The CDR3 runs to 16 residues.

This rearrangement joins TRBV9 to TRBJ2-2, with 9 bases fitting TRBD2. The CDR3 loop spans 15 amino acids. V lost 3 bases, J lost 6 bases, and 6 bases stayed unmatched. Germline CDR1 and CDR2: SGDLS and YYNGEE. The CDR3: CASSDPEREAGELFF. The DNA for the CDR3 is TGTGCCAGCAGCGACCCGGAGCGGGAGGCCGGGGAGCTGTTTTTT. Drawing the rest from reference TRBV9 and TRBJ2-2, the complete variable domain is DSGVTQTPKHLITATGQRVTLRCSPRSGDLSVYWYQQSLDQGLQFLIQYYNGEERAKGNILERFSAQQFPDLHSELNLSSLELGDSALYFCASSDPEREAGELFFGEGSRLTVL.

The rearrangement links TRBV28 to TRBJ1-3; 7 positions match TRBD1. V lost 3 bases, J lost 3 bases, and 2 bases stayed unmatched. Germline loops: CDR1 MDHEN, CDR2 SYDVKM. The CDR3 contains 14 residues. The CDR3 here is CASSFDRVGNTIYF. CDR3 nucleotide sequence: TGTGCCAGCAGTTTCGACAGGGTTGGAAACACCATATATTTT.

The chain employs TRBV28 and TRBJ2-3; 9 nucleotides align to TRBD1. V gave up 5 bases and J gave up 4 bases; unmatched junction bases: 7. CDR3 size: 15 residues. Germline-derived CDR1 and CDR2 are MDHEN and SYDVKM. The CDR3 DNA is TGTGCCAGCAGTCAAACCGGGACAGGGTCAGATACGCAGTATTTT. Its protein product is CASSQTGTGSDTQYF.

The chain uses TRBV7-7 and TRBJ1-3; D not certain. The length of the CDR3 is 14 residues. Per the germline V gene, CDR1 is SSHAT and CDR2 is FNYEAQ (reference sequence). Trimming cost V 5 bases and J 0 bases, with 8 bases left between them. The CDR3 DNA reads as TGTGCCAGCAGCCTTACAGCCTCTGGAAACACCATATATTTT. This gives the protein CASSLTASGNTIYF.

The V call is TRBV18, the J call TRBJ2-1, with 7 bases matching TRBD2. Germline CDR1 KGHSH, CDR2 LQKENI. The junction had 6 bases not matched to a gene; V was cut back by 6 bases and J by 7 bases. There are 13 residues in the CDR3. The CDR3 nucleotides read TGTGCCAGCTCGCCGGGACTAAATAATGAGCAGTTCTTC. The encoded protein is CASSPGLNNEQFF.

The chain joins TRBV5-1 to TRBJ2-1; 10 positions match TRBD2. Germline V gene data show CDR1 as SGHRS and CDR2 as YFSETQ. The junction had 4 bases not matched to a gene; V was cut back by 0 bases and J by 7 bases. This CDR3 is built from 15 residues. The CDR3 nucleotides read TGCGCCAGCAGCTTGGATGTAGCGGGAGGAAATGAGCAGTTCTTC. Its translation is CASSLDVAGGNEQFF.

This clone showed up just a few times. The rearrangement links TRBV27 to TRBJ2-1; D possibly corresponds to TRBD2 (6 bases). CDR1 is MNHEY, CDR2 SMNVEV, per germline (reference sequence). Trimming stripped 9 bases from V and 3 bases from J, with 18 bases between. The CDR3 totals 15 residues. In nucleotides, the CDR3 is TGTGCCAGTTCCCTGTCGGTTAGCGGCTACAATGAGCAGTTCTTC. This gives the protein CASSLSVSGYNEQFF.

This sequence joins TRBV15 and TRBJ2-2; 9 bases fit TRBD2. The CDR3 runs to 16 residues. In germline, CDR1 is LNHNV, CDR2 YYDKDF (reference sequence). V trimming: 0 bases; J trimming: 6 bases; junction bases outside the gene matches: 5. This CDR3 is CATSRDRGGRAGELFF. In DNA, the CDR3 is TGTGCCACCAGCAGAGATCGGGGCGGGAGGGCCGGGGAGCTGTTTTTT. Filled out from reference TRBV15 and TRBJ2-2, the complete variable domain reads DAMVIQNPRYQVTQFGKPVTLSCSQTLNHNVMYWYQQKSSQAPKLLFHYYDKDFNNEADTPDNFQSRRPNTSFCFLDIRSPGLGDTAMYLCATSRDRGGRAGELFFGEGSRLTVL.

The chain recombines TRBV5-1 with TRBJ2-2; the D gene is possibly TRBD2 (6 bases). This CDR3 contains 16 residues. The germline gives CDR1 SGHRS, CDR2 YFSETQ. The V end lost 0 bases, the J end lost 0 bases, and 9 bases lay between the germline ends. For the CDR3, the DNA is TGCGCCAGCAGCTTGGTAACGGGAGCGAACACCGGGGAGCTGTTTTTT. Its translation: CASSLVTGANTGELFF.

The chain uses TRBV18 and TRBJ2-4; TRBD1 matches 8 bases. This CDR3 spans 15 amino acids. Losses at the gene ends were 2 bases for V and 9 bases for J; bases not matched to a gene: 9. Germline CDR1 and CDR2: KGHSH and LQKENI. The DNA of the CDR3 is TGTGCCAGCTCACCAGGACAGGGATCGGTAGGCATTCAGTACTTC. It codes for CASSPGQGSVGIQYF.

The chain is built from TRBV18 and TRBJ1-2; D unclear. The CDR3 runs to 16 residues. The V end was cut by 2 bases, the J end by 2 bases, with 15 bases between. The germline gives CDR1 KGHSH, CDR2 LQKENI. The CDR3 sequence: CASSPEGRRANYGYTF. CDR3 nucleotide sequence: TGTGCCAGCTCACCAGAGGGTCGACGGGCCAACTATGGCTACACCTTC.

V usage is TRBV5-5 and J usage is TRBJ2-7, with TRBD2 identical over 11 bases. V shed 4 bases, J shed 4 bases, and the junction held 7 bases outside the gene matches. From germline, CDR1 is SGHKS and CDR2 YYEKEE (reference sequence). The CDR3 totals 15 residues. The CDR3 here is CASSGSGRALYEQYF. CDR3 nucleotides: TGTGCCAGCAGCGGTAGCGGGAGGGCCTTGTACGAGCAGTACTTC. Filled out from reference TRBV5-5 and TRBJ2-7, the complete variable domain reads DAGVTQSPTHLIKTRGQQVTLRCSPISGHKSVSWYQQVLGQGPQFIFQYYEKEERGRGNFPDRFSARQFPNYSSELNVNALLLGDSALYLCASSGSGRALYEQYFGPGTRLTVT.

This clone is a singleton in its sample. This chain uses TRBV9 with TRBJ2-7, with D maybe TRBD1 (5 bases). The ends were cut back, 0 bases at V and 2 bases at J, with 9 bases in the middle. CDR1 is SGDLS and CDR2 is YYNGEE in the germline V gene. The CDR3 contains 14 residues. The CDR3 nucleotides read TGTGCCAGCAGCGTAGGTCAGGGCCCCTACGAGCAGTACTTC. Its translation is CASSVGQGPYEQYF. The entire variable domain, with the rest obtained from reference TRBV9 and TRBJ2-7, is as follows: DSGVTQTPKHLITATGQRVTLRCSPRSGDLSVYWYQQSLDQGLQFLIQYYNGEERAKGNILERFSAQQFPDLHSELNLSSLELGDSALYFCASSVGQGPYEQYFGPGTRLTVT.

The rearrangement joins TRBV28 to TRBJ2-1, with 9 bases lining up with TRBD2. V shed 3 bases and J 3 bases; nucleotides not matched to a gene: 3. The V gene's germline CDR1 is MDHEN and CDR2 SYDVKM. There are 15 residues in the CDR3. The DNA for the CDR3 is TGTGCCAGCAGTTTGACTAGCGGATACTACAATGAGCAGTTCTTC. It specifies CASSLTSGYYNEQFF. Drawing the rest from reference TRBV28 and TRBJ2-1, the complete variable domain is DVKVTQSSRYLVKRTGEKVFLECVQDMDHENMFWYRQDPGLGLRLIYFSYDVKMKEKGDIPEGYSVSREKKERFSLILESASTNQTSMYLCASSLTSGYYNEQFFGPGTRLTVL.

The CDR3 region is CASRGTSGSPGELFF. The CDR3 bases are TGTGCCAGCAGGGGGACTAGCGGGAGTCCGGGGGAGCTGTTTTTT. This sequence joins TRBV2 and TRBJ2-2; 14 bases agree with TRBD2. J gave up 8 bases and V 6 bases, and 5 bases lay outside the gene matches. The CDR3 spans 15 residues. Germline values: CDR1 SNHLY, CDR2 FYNNEI.

This clone was recorded only once. V and J are TRBV7-9 and TRBJ2-1; 10 bases agree with TRBD2. The CDR3 has 17 residues. J lost 4 bases, V lost 4 bases, and 10 bases had no gene match. Germline CDR1 is SEHNR and CDR2 is FQNEAQ (reference sequence). The CDR3 region is CASSSESGRGYYNEQFF. CDR3 in DNA: TGTGCCAGCAGCTCCGAAAGCGGGAGGGGTTATTACAATGAGCAGTTCTTC. The variable domain in full, with the rest retrieved from reference TRBV7-9 and TRBJ2-1, is DTGVSQNPRHKITKRGQNVTFRCDPISEHNRLYWYRQTLGQGPEFLTYFQNEAQLEKSRLLSDRFSAERPKGSFSTLEIQRTEQGDSAMYLCASSSESGRGYYNEQFFGPGTRLTVL.

The rearrangement uses TRBV7-2 and TRBJ2-6; D unresolved. The V and J ends lost 8 bases and 8 bases respectively, with 7 bases between them. CDR3 length: 11 amino acids. The germline V gene has CDR1 SGHTA and CDR2 FQGNSA. The CDR3 protein is CASQRTNVLTF. The DNA for the CDR3 is TGTGCCAGCCAGCGCACCAACGTCCTGACTTTC.

The V call is TRBV28, the J call TRBJ2-7, with D possibly TRBD2 on 7 matching bases. Per the germline V gene, CDR1 is MDHEN and CDR2 is SYDVKM. V lost 2 bases and J 4 bases, leaving 15 bases between the germline ends. The CDR3 runs to 15 residues. Written as DNA, the CDR3 is TGTGCCAGCAGTTTAGGGATCAGGGGAGGGTACGAGCAGTACTTC. Translated, it gives CASSLGIRGGYEQYF.